This T cell receptor beta chain came from a study of T cell repertoires in cytomegalovirus infection. Overall study context: Both a matching HLA type and CMV infection were indicated by public TCR beta signatures.

TCRdb analysed the reads with MiXCR anew, one entry per CDR3 protein. The table lists about 900,000 distinct CDR3 sequences, roughly 31% of them singletons. With respect to this clonotype: The antigen is undetermined.

CDR1 MDHEN and CDR2 SYDVKM come from the germline V gene. The CDR3 sequence is 15 residues long. The trim removed 1 base at V and 3 bases at J, leaving 4 bases unmatched. Study results and limitations: There were HLA-C-restricted CMV-specific TCR beta clonotypes dominating the ex vivo response. The cumulative frequency of public TCR beta families distinguished individuals who carried CMV together with the relevant HLA.

The sample consisted of cultured CD8+ T cells from PBMCs, taken from culture after CMV antigen stimulation. This chain uses TRBV28 with TRBJ1-1; 8 bases align to TRBD1. The receptor was isolated from a human donor in good health (CMV status not recorded). Some clones in this sample may be carry-over from other donors' samples. CDR3: CASSLLDREDTEAFF. The CDR3 DNA follows: TGTGCCAGCAGTTTATTGGACAGGGAGGACACTGAAGCTTTCTTT.